This T cell receptor (beta chain) was retrieved from a study of neurological immune-mediated disorders. The study's findings and limits: A possible signature appeared as one related-CDR3 cluster, in which phylogenetic grouping placed the repertoires of 18 of 34 multiple sclerosis patients.

In its sample, this clonotype was seen a few times. The antigen is undetermined. V lost 5 bases and J 3 bases, leaving 20 bases between the germline ends. CDR1 is DFQATT and CDR2 is SNEGSKA in the germline V gene (reference sequence). This CDR3 comprises 16 residues. cDNA synthesis was performed by 5'RACE with 10-nucleotide random UMIs. MiXCR, applied by TCRdb to the 5' RACE reads, yields one record per CDR3 protein. The repertoire holds about 66,000 distinct CDR3 sequences, with 3.4% as singletons. 2 million PBMCs stored at -80 C were the source of the unsorted libraries. The sample comprised PBMCs. The clonotype originates from a man aged 35-49 years with multiple sclerosis. This rearrangement joins TRBV20-1 to TRBJ1-5; D might be TRBD1 (5 bases). Here the CDR3 reads CSAGQGPLVPNQPQHF. In DNA, the CDR3 is TGCAGTGCTGGGCAGGGACCACTCGTGCCCAATCAGCCCCAGCATTTT.